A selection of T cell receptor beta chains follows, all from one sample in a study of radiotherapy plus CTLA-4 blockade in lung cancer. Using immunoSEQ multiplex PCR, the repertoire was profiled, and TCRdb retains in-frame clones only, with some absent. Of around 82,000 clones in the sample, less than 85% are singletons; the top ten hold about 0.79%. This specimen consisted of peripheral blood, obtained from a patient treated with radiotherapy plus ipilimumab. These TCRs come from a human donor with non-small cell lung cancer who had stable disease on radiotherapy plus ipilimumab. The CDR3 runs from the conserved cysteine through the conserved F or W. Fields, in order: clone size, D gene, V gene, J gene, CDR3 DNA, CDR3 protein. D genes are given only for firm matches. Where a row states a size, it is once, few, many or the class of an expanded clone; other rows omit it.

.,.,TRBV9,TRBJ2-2,TGTGCCAGCAGCGTAGAGGTGCACGGGGAGCTGTTTTTT,CASSVEVHGELFF
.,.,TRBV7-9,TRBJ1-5,TGTGCCAGCAGCTTAACTAGGGAACCAGATCAGCCCCAGCATTTT,CASSLTREPDQPQHF
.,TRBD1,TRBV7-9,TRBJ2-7,TGTGCCAGCAGTGACCCGGGACAGGGTGCCTACGAGCAGTACTTC,CASSDPGQGAYEQYF
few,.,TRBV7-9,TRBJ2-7,TGTGCCAGCAGCTTAGTGGTAGGGGAGGCCTACGAGCAGTACTTC,CASSLVVGEAYEQYF
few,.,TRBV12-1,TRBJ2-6,TGTGCCCGTCGACTAGCGGGAAACGCTGGGGCCAACGTCCTGACTTTC,CARRLAGNAGANVLTF
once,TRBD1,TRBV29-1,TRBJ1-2,TGCAGCGTTGACCCACTACCGGGACAGGGCAATGGCTACACCTTC,CSVDPLPGQGNGYTF
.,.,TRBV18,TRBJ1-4,TGTGCCAGCTCACTTACGGGGGCGGTTGCAACTAATGAAAAACTGTTTTTT,CASSLTGAVATNEKLFF
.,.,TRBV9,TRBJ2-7,TGTGCCAGCAGCGTAGGGGATCGATCGAACGAGCAGTACTTC,CASSVGDRSNEQYF
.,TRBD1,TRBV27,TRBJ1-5,TGTGCCAGCAGTTTACGGACAGGTAATAGCAATCAGCCCCAGCATTTT,CASSLRTGNSNQPQHF
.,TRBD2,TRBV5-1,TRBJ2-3,TGCGCCAGCAGCTGGGGACTAGCGGTGAGCACAGATACGCAGTATTTT,CASSWGLAVSTDTQYF
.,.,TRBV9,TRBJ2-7,TGTGCCAGCAGCGCCGGGACACCCGCCTACGAGCAGTACTTC,CASSAGTPAYEQYF
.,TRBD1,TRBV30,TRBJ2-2,TGTGCCTGGAGTGGACAGGGGACTACCGGGGAGCTGTTTTTT,CAWSGQGTTGELFF
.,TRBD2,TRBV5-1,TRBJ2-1,TGCGCCAGCAGCTTACCGCGGAGCGGGGGATACAATGAGCAGTTCTTC,CASSLPRSGGYNEQFF
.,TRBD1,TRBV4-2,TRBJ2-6,TGTGCCAGCAGCCAAGGGACAGGGCTCCTTAACTCTGGGGCCAACGTCCTGACTTTC,CASSQGTGLLNSGANVLTF
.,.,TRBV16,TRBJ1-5,TGTGCCAGCAGCCACGGCCGCAATCAGCCCCAGCATTTT,CASSHGRNQPQHF
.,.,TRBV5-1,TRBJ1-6,TGCGCCAGCAGGGACGGCGGGGATTCACCCCTCCACTTT,CASRDGGDSPLHF
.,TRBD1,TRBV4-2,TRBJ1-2,TGTGCCAGCAGCCAAGAAAGGGGGCAGGGCTACACCTTC,CASSQERGQGYTF
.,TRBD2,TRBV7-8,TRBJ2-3,TGTGCCAGCAGCTTATCTCATATAGCGGGTAGCACAGATACGCAGTATTTT,CASSLSHIAGSTDTQYF
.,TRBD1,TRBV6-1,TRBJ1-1,TGTGCCAGCAGTTTGACAGGGGGGGGAGGGACTGAAGCTTTCTTT,CASSLTGGGGTEAFF
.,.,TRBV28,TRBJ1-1,TGTGCCAGCAGTTTGAGCGGCCGAAAGAACACTGAAGCTTTCTTT,CASSLSGRKNTEAFF
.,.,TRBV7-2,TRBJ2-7,TGTGCCAGCAGCGGGGGGGGGCGGAGTCTCGCCTACGAGCAGTACTTC,CASSGGGRSLAYEQYF
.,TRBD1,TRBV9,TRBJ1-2,TGTGCCAGCAGCAACCCCTTCGGACAGGGGGCGTATGGCTACACCTTC,CASSNPFGQGAYGYTF
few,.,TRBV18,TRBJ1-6,TGTGCCAGCTCACCGACAAAGGGCAATTCACCCCTCCACTTT,CASSPTKGNSPLHF
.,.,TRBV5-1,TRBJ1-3,TGCGCCAGCAGCTTGGAACAAGCTGGAAACACCATATATTTT,CASSLEQAGNTIYF
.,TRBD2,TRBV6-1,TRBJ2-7,TGTGCCAGCAGTGAGGCGGGAGGCCCCTACGAGCAGTACTTC,CASSEAGGPYEQYF
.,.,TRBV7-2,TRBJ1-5,TGTGCCAGCAGCTCCCTGGGGGGGTATAGCAATCAGCCCCAGCATTTT,CASSSLGGYSNQPQHF
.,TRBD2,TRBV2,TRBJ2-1,TGTGCCACCTCTAAGGAGGGAGGGAGATACAATGAGCAGTTCTTC,CATSKEGGRYNEQFF
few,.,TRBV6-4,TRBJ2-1,TGTGCCAGCAGTGACGGGCTAAAGGGTACCGATGAGCAGTTCTTC,CASSDGLKGTDEQFF
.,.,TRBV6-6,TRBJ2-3,TGTGCCAGCAGCCGCACAGATACGCAGTATTTT,CASSRTDTQYF
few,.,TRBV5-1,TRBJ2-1,TGCGCCAGCAGCTCCGCCGGAGGGCTTTACAATGAGCAGTTCTTC,CASSSAGGLYNEQFF
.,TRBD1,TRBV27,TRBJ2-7,TGTGCCAGCAGTCTTCGACAGGGCAAGCAGTACTTC,CASSLRQGKQYF
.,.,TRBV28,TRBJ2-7,TGTGCCAGCAGTACCGGTCAGGGTACGTACGAGCAGTACTTC,CASSTGQGTYEQYF
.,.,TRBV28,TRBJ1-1,TGTGCCAGCAGACCAAACTGGACCGTGAACACTGAAGCTTTCTTT,CASRPNWTVNTEAFF
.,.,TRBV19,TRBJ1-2,TGTGCCAGTAGTCCACAGGGTTACTATGGCTACACCTTC,CASSPQGYYGYTF
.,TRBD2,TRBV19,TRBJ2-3,TGTGCCAGTAGTCTTGGGGCGGTAGCGGGAGGGAAGGATACGCAGTATTTT,CASSLGAVAGGKDTQYF
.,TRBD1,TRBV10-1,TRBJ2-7,TGCGCCAGTACAGGGGGCGCCTACGAGCAGTACTTC,CASTGGAYEQYF
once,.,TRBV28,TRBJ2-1,TGTGCCAGCTGTGACGGGCCAAGGCGGAATGAGCAGTTCTTC,CASCDGPRRNEQFF
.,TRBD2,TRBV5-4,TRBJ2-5,TGTGCCAGCAGCTTAGGACTAGACCAAGAGACCCAGTACTTC,CASSLGLDQETQYF
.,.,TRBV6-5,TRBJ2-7,TGTGCCAGCAGTCAGACTCGCAGCGAGCAGTACTTC,CASSQTRSEQYF